This TCR beta chain was recorded in a study of OX40 agonist ivuxolimab in advanced cancers. General observations from the study: Within 6 weeks, CD4+ and CD8+ blood T cells expanded clonally at 0.1 to 3.0 mg/kg.

The V gene lost 0 bases and the J gene lost 3 bases, with 17 bases spanning the gap. The CDR3 consists of 18 residues. CDR1 is LGHNA and CDR2 is YSLEER in the germline V gene. Note on this clone: Its target is not known.

The assay was immunoSEQ multiplex PCR, and TCRdb's table has in-frame clones only and misses some. The repertoire has some 66,000 clones, more than 70% of them found once; the top ten carry approximately 0.27%. The sequence was collected from an adult with an advanced solid tumor such as melanoma, head and neck, liver or kidney cancer. The rearrangement links TRBV4-3 to TRBJ2-2; D is possibly TRBD2 (6 bases). Sequenced here: CD4+ or CD8+ T cells sorted from blood, sampled in a trial of the OX40 agonist ivuxolimab. The CDR3 here is CASSQDLGGARDTGELFF. The CDR3 DNA reads TGCGCCAGCAGCCAAGATTTAGGAGGGGCGCGGGACACCGGGGAGCTGTTTTTT.